This TCR beta chain appears in the sequencing data of a study of blood T cell repertoires in COVID-19. CDR1 is MDHEN and CDR2 is SYDVKM in the germline V gene. The CDR3 extends over 13 amino acids. V was pared by 3 bases and J by 5 bases, with 7 bases between. It was during active infection that Seattle patients were enrolled and then longitudinally followed. Sequencing was performed with immunoSEQ multiplex PCR; in TCRdb, only in-frame clones are kept and a portion is missing. The data show roughly 320,000 clones, with roughly 86% seen just once and around 1.9% held by the top ten. This clone was recorded once.

The receptor was derived from a woman aged 30 to 39 with COVID-19, enrolled during active disease. The sequenced sample consisted of peripheral blood. The rearrangement uses TRBV28 and TRBJ2-2, with a tentative D call TRBD2 (5 bases). Here the CDR3 DNA reads TGTGCCAGCAGTTTCAGCGGAACCGGGGAGCTGTTTTTT. It codes for CASSFSGTGELFF.